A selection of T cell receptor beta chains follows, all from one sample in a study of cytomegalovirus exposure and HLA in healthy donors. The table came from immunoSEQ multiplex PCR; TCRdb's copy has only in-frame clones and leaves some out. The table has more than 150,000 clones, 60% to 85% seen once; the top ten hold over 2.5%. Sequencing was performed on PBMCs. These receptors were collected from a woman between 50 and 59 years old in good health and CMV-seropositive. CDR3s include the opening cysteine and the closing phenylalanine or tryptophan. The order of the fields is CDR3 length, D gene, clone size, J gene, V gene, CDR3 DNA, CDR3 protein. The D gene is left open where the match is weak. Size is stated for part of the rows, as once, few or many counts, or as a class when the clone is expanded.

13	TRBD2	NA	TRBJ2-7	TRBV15	TGTGCCACCAGCGTGACTAGCTACGACGAGCAATACTTC	CATSVTSYDEQYF
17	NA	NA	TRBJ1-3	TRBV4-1	TGCGCCAGCAGCCAAGGGATGGGGGCAGGACCGCGAAACACCATATATTTT	CASSQGMGAGPRNTIYF
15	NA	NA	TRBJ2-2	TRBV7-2	TGTGCCAGCAGCTTAAACAGAGCGAACACCGGGGAGCTGTTTTTT	CASSLNRANTGELFF
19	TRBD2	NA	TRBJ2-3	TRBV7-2	TGTGCCAGCAGCAGCCGTCCGGTGAGCGGGGGGGTAGGCACAGATACGCAGTATTTT	CASSSRPVSGGVGTDTQYF
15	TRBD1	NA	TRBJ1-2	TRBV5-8	TGTGCCAGCAGCCGACACCTTCAGGGGGTCGGGGGCTACACCTTC	CASSRHLQGVGGYTF
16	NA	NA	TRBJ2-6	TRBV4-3	TGCGCCAGCAGCCAACGAGTGGGGTCTGGGGCCAACGGCCTGACTTTC	CASSQRVGSGANGLTF
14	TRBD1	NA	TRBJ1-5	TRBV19	TGTGCCAGTAGTATCCCACAGGGGAATCAGCCCCAGCATTTT	CASSIPQGNQPQHF
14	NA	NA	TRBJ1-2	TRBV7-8	TGTGCCAGCAGCTTGACGGGGGGTAACTATGGCTACACCTTC	CASSLTGGNYGYTF
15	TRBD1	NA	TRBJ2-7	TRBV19	TGTGCCAGTAGCCCGTTATCAGGGGGCGGACACGAGCAGTACTTC	CASSPLSGGGHEQYF
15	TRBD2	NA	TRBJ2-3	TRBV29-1	TGCAGCGCCGGACTACTAGCGGCTAGCACAGATACGCAGTATTTT	CSAGLLAASTDTQYF
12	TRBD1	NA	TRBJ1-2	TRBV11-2	TGTGCCAGCGCAGGGGGCAACTATGGCTACACCTTC	CASAGGNYGYTF
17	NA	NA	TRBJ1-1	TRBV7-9	TGTGCCAGCAGCTTAAAATCTGGCAGGCAGAAAAACCCGAGAGCTTTCTTT	CASSLKSGRQKNPRAFF
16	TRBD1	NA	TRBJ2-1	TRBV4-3	TGCGCCAGCAGCCAAGCGGGACAGGGGGTATCCAATGAGCAGTTCTTC	CASSQAGQGVSNEQFF
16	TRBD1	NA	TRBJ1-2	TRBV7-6	TGTGCCAGCAGCTTTGACTTACAGGGGGGAAACTATGGCTACACCTTC	CASSFDLQGGNYGYTF
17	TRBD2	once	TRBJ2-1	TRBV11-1	TGTGCCAGCAGCTTCCCCGGTGCGGGAGGGAGGGGTAATGAGCAGTTCTTC	CASSFPGAGGRGNEQFF
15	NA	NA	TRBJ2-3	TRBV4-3	TGCGCCAGCAGCCAAGGAACCTGGGCCTCAGATACGCAGTATTTT	CASSQGTWASDTQYF
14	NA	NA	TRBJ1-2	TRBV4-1	TGCGCCAGCAGCCAAGATCGGTTCCATCGTGGCTACACCTTC	CASSQDRFHRGYTF
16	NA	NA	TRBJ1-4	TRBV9	TGTGCCAGCAGCCTAGCCGGGGGTTACACTAATGAAAAACTGTTTTTT	CASSLAGGYTNEKLFF
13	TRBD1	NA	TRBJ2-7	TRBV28	TGTGCCAGCAGACGGAACAGGGGGCGCGAGCAGTACTTC	CASRRNRGREQYF
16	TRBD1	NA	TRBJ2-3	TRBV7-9	TGTGCCAGCAGCGACCGGGACAGGGGGAGCACAGATACGCAGTATTTT	CASSDRDRGSTDTQYF
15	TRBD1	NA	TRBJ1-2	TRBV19	TGTGCCAGTAGGACAGGGGGCGGGGGTAACTATGGCTACACCTTC	CASRTGGGGNYGYTF
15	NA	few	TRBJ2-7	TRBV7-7	TGTGCTAGCAGCTTAGCTGGTAGGCAGGAGGACGAGCAGTACTTC	CASSLAGRQEDEQYF
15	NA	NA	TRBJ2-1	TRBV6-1	TGTGCCAGCAGTCCCCACGGGACTCAATCCCATGAGCAGTTCTTC	CASSPHGTQSHEQFF
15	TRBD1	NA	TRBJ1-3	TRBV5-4	TGTGCCAGCAGCACGCCGACAGGGGCTGGAAACACCATATATTTT	CASSTPTGAGNTIYF
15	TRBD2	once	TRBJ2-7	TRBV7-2	TGTGCCAGCAGCTTAGAGTGGACTAGAGGCCACGAGCAGTACTTC	CASSLEWTRGHEQYF
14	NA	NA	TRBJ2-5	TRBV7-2	TGTGCCAGCAGCTTAGGCGGGGCCGGGGAGACCCAGTACTTC	CASSLGGAGETQYF
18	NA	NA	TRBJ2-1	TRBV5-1	TGCGCCAGCAGCTTGGCGCCCTTCGAGAGGAAGGCCAACAATGAGCAGTTCTTC	CASSLAPFERKANNEQFF
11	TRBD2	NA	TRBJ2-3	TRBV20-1	TGCAGGGCGGGGGAGGAAGATACGCAGTATTTT	CRAGEEDTQYF